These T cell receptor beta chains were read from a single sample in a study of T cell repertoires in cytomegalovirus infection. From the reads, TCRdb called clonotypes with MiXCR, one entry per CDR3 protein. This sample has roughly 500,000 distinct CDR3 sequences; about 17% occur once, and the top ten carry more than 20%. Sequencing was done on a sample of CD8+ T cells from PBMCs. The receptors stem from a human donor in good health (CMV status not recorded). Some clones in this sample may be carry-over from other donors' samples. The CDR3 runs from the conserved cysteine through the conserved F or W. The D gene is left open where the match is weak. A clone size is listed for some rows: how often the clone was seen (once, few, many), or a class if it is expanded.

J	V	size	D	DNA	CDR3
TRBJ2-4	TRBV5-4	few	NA	TGTGCCAGCAGCCGGGACAACAAAAACATTCAGTACTTC	CASSRDNKNIQYF
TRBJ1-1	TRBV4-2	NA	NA	TGTGCCAGCAGCCAAGAGGGGTATAACACTGAAGCTTTCTTT	CASSQEGYNTEAFF
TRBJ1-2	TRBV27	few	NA	TGTGCCAGCAGTTTATCGCGGGGGGGCGATGGCTACACCTTC	CASSLSRGGDGYTF
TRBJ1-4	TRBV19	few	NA	TGTGCCAGTAGTCCCGGGTACGGGGCAACTAATGAAAAACTGTTTTTT	CASSPGYGATNEKLFF
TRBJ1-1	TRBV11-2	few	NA	TGTGCCAGCAGCTCTTGGACAGCGAACACTGAAGCTTTCTTT	CASSSWTANTEAFF
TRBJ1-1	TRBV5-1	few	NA	TGCGCCAGCAGCCAGGATCAGACAGGGAACACTGAAGCTTTCTTT	CASSQDQTGNTEAFF
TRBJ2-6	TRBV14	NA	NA	TGTGCCAGCAGCCGCCGGGCTGGCTCTGGGGCCAACGTCCTGACTTTC	CASSRRAGSGANVLTF
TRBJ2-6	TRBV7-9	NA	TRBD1	TGTGCCAGCAGCCTCCGGGACAGGGGGCTGGGGGCCAACGTCCTGACTTTC	CASSLRDRGLGANVLTF
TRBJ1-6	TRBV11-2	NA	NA	TGTGCCAGCAGCTTGGGCCCCCAGGAGGGGACCTATAATTCACCCCTCCACTTT	CASSLGPQEGTYNSPLHF
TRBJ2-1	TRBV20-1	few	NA	TGCAGTGCTAGAGATCACAGGGCCTACAATGAGCAGTTCTTC	CSARDHRAYNEQFF
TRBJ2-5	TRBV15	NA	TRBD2	TGTGCCACCAGCAGACCCGGACTAGCGGGGGCTCGGGGTGAGACCCAGTACTTC	CATSRPGLAGARGETQYF
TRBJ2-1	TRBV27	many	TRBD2	TGTGCCAGCAGTTTATCTCACCCCGGACTAGCACCCAATGAGCAGTTCTTC	CASSLSHPGLAPNEQFF
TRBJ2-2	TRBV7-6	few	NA	TGTGCCTCGATAGAGCCCGGGGGCGGGGAGCTGTTTTTT	CASIEPGGGELFF
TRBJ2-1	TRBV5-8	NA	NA	TGTGCCAGCAGCCCCGGGACTCCTAGCGATGAGCAGTTCTTC	CASSPGTPSDEQFF
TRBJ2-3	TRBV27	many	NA	TGTGCCAGCAGTTCGGCGGAAATCACAGATACGCAGTATTTT	CASSSAEITDTQYF
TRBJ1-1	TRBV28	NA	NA	TGTGCCAGCTACATAGCTGGGGAGGGGACTGAAGCTTTCTTT	CASYIAGEGTEAFF
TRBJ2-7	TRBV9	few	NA	TGTGCCAGCAGCGTAGACAAGGGCTCCTACGAGCAGTACTTC	CASSVDKGSYEQYF
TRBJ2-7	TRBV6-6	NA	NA	TGTGCCAACATTTTGGGGTGGGGCCAGACGACGATCTACGAGCAGTACTTC	CANILGWGQTTIYEQYF
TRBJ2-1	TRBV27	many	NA	TGTGCCAGCAGGGGACCAGCGCTCTACAATGAGCAGTTCTTC	CASRGPALYNEQFF
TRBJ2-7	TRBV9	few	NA	TGTGCCAGCAGCCCCGGGGGTATCGGATACGAGCAGTACTTC	CASSPGGIGYEQYF
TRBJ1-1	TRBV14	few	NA	TGTGCCAGCAGCCAGACATATAACACTGAAGCTTTCTTT	CASSQTYNTEAFF
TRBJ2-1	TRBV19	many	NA	TGTGCCAGTAGTATAAAGTTGAACAACAATGAGCAGTTCTTC	CASSIKLNNNEQFF
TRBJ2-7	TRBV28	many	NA	TGTGCCAGCAGTTCGACAGGAGACCACTACGAGCAGTACTTC	CASSSTGDHYEQYF
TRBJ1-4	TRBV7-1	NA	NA	TGTGCCAGCAGCCACCAGGGAAAACTGTTTTTT	CASSHQGKLFF
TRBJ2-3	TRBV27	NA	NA	TGTGCCAGCAGTTTACGGCTAGCGAACACGCAGTATTTT	CASSLRLANTQYF
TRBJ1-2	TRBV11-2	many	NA	TGTGCCAGCAGCTTGGGGGACGGCTATCACTATGGCTACACCTTC	CASSLGDGYHYGYTF
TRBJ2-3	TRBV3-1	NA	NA	TGTGCCAGCAGCCAAGCCCCGGGTCGGTCGGATACGCAGTATTTT	CASSQAPGRSDTQYF
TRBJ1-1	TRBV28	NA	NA	TGTGCCAGCAGTCCAGACGCGCAGAACACTGAAGCTTTCTTT	CASSPDAQNTEAFF
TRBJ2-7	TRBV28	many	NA	TGTGCCACTACGGACGGCTACGAGCAGTACTTC	CATTDGYEQYF
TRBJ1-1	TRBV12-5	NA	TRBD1	TGTGCTAGTGGTTTGGTACCCAGGGGGCGGGGTGAAGCTTTCTTT	CASGLVPRGRGEAFF
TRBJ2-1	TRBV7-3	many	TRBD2	TGTGCCAGCAGCTTGGGGCGGGGGGCCAACAATGAGCAGTTCTTC	CASSLGRGANNEQFF
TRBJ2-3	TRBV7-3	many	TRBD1	TGTGCCAGCAGTCAAGGGGGCGTAGATACGCAGTATTTT	CASSQGGVDTQYF
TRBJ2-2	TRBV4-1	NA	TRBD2	TGCGCCAGCAGCCAACACCCGGGAGGGCCTAGGGGGGAGCTGTTTTTT	CASSQHPGGPRGELFF
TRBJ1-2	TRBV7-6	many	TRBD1	TGTGCCAGCAGCTCAGGGACAGACTCTAACTATGGCTACACCTTC	CASSSGTDSNYGYTF
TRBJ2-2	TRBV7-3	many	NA	TGTGCCAGCAGCTTAATGGCCGACACCGGGGAGCTGTTTTTT	CASSLMADTGELFF
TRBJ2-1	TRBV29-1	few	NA	TGCAGCGTTGGGGGCGCGCTAGGCCACAATGAGCAGTTCTTC	CSVGGALGHNEQFF
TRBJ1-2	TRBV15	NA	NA	TGTGCCACCAGCAGTCCCATTAAGGGTATCTACTATGGCTACACCTTC	CATSSPIKGIYYGYTF
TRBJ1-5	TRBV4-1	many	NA	TGTGCCAGCAGTCAGGACAGAGGGGGACAGCCCCAGCATTTT	CASSQDRGGQPQHF
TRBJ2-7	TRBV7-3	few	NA	TGTGCCAGCAGTCGCTCGCCCTACGAGCAGTACTTC	CASSRSPYEQYF
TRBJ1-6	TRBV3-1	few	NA	TGTGCCAGCAGCCAAGAAAGAGGTGTCAGTTCACCCCTCCACTTT	CASSQERGVSSPLHF
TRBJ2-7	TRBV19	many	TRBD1	TGTGCCACCCGCCCGGGACAGGGCGCCTACGAGCAGTACTTC	CATRPGQGAYEQYF
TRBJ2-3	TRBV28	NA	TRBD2	TGTGCCAGCAGTTCCCTAGACAGCGGGGCTAGCACAGATACGCAGTATTTT	CASSSLDSGASTDTQYF
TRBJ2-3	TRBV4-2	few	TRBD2	TGTGCCAGCAGCCAAGGTTCGGGGGATAGCGGGGGGGCGTGGACAGATACGCAGTATTTT	CASSQGSGDSGGAWTDTQYF
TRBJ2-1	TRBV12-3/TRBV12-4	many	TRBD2	TGTGCCAGCAGTTACCCCGGACTAGCGGCTAGCTTCGACAATGAGCAGTTCTTC	CASSYPGLAASFDNEQFF
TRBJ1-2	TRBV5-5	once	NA	TGTGCCAGCAGCCACACCCCGCGGCAAAGGGCCCCTAACTATGGCTACACCTTC	CASSHTPRQRAPNYGYTF
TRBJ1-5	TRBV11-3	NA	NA	TGTGCCAGCAGCTTAGGGTTGACACCCCCCGATCAAAAAAGCAATCAGCCCCAGCATTTT	CASSLGLTPPDQKSNQPQHF
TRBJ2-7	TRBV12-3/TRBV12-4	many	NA	TGTGCCAGTCGGGGTCCCGAAAACGCCGAGCAGTACTTC	CASRGPENAEQYF
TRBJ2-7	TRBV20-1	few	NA	TGCAGTGCTCGGGATTCTAGTGATCTTTTCTCCTACGAGCAGTACTTC	CSARDSSDLFSYEQYF
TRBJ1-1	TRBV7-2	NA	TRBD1	TGTGCAAGCAGCGTGGGACAGGTAATCACTGAAGCTTTCTTT	CASSVGQVITEAFF
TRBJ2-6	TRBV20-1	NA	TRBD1	TGCAGTGCTAGAGAGACAGGGGGCTACTCTGGGGCCAACGTCCTGACTTTC	CSARETGGYSGANVLTF
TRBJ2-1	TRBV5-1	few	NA	TGCGCCAGCAGCTCCCAGGAATCCTACAATGAGCAGTTCTTC	CASSSQESYNEQFF